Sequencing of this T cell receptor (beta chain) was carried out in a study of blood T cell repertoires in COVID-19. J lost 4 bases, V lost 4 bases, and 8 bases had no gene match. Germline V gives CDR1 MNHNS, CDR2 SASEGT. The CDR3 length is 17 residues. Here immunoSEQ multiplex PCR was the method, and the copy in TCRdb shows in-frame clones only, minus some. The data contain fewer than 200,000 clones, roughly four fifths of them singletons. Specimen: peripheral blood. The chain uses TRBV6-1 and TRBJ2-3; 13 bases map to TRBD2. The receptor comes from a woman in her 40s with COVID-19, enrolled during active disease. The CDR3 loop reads CASSALAGGGVADTQYF. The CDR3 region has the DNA TGTGCCAGCAGTGCACTAGCGGGAGGGGGAGTTGCAGATACGCAGTATTTT.